Presented here are 8 T cell receptor beta chains from one specimen sequenced in a study of breast tumors, draining lymph nodes, adjacent tissues. Breast cancer patients provided tissue from their axillary draining lymph nodes. TCRdb called the multiplex PCR reads again in MiXCR, with one record for every CDR3 protein. The table has approximately 130,000 distinct CDR3 sequences, 20% to 25% seen once; the top ten hold about 2.6%. The specimen sequenced was axillary lymph node tissue. These receptors were obtained from a female donor with breast cancer. Some clones in this sample may be carry-over from other donors' samples.

The sample holds many counts of this clonotype. The chain employs TRBV12-5 and TRBJ2-7; D perhaps matches TRBD1 (6 bases). There are 13 residues in the CDR3. Trimming stripped 3 bases from V and 4 bases from J, with 10 bases between. Germline loops: CDR1 LGHNT, CDR2 FRNRAP. CDR3 DNA sequence: TGTGCTAGTGGTTTAGGACAGCAATACGAGCAGTACTTC. This translates into CASGLGQQYEQYF.

On this clonotype itself: A much larger clone is a single base away; this may be a read error. In this CDR3 the conserved last residue, phenylalanine or tryptophan, is missing, so a read error is likely. The rearrangement links TRBV7-8 to TRBJ2-2; 8 positions match TRBD1. The germline V gene encodes CDR1 SGHVS and CDR2 FQNEAQ. CDR3 size: 12 residues. CDR3 region: CGTGPNTGELFV. DNA of the CDR3: TGCGGGACAGGCCCGAACACCGGGGAGCTGTTTGTT.

This clonotype was observed a handful of times. An end of the junction does not agree with germline; a read error may underlie this. The chain links TRBV29-1 to TRBJ1-3; D ambiguous. Germline CDR1 and CDR2: SQVTM and ANQGSEA. The CDR3 sequence is 13 residues long. DNA for the CDR3: TGCAGCGTTGGTGATTTCTCTGGAGACACCATATATTTT. Amino acids: CSVGDFSGDTIYF.

This clonotype was recorded many times. V gene TRBV4-3 combines with J gene TRBJ2-7; a weak D match, TRBD2 (6 bases). Per the germline V gene, CDR1 is LGHNA and CDR2 is YSLEER. The CDR3 is 14 residues long. Trimming left V 1 base short and J 2 bases short, with 9 bases between. As DNA, the CDR3 is TGCGCCAGCAGCCAAGTAGGAGGGGCCTACGAGCAGTACTTC. As protein: CASSQVGGAYEQYF.

A few counts support this clonotype. The chain employs TRBV28 and TRBJ2-7; 10 nucleotides match TRBD1. The germline gives CDR1 MDHEN, CDR2 SYDVKM. V gave up 5 bases and J gave up 3 bases; unmatched junction bases: 16. The CDR3 is 18 residues long. The CDR3 loop reads CASSPWANRGQGNYEQYF. The CDR3, as DNA: TGTGCCAGCAGTCCCTGGGCAAATAGGGGACAGGGGAACTACGAGCAGTACTTC.

The table lists this clonotype with a count of one. It may be a read error: a sequence one base away is much more abundant. V usage is TRBV5-6 and J usage is TRBJ1-2; 9 bases are shared with TRBD1. CDR3 size: 16 residues. Germline V gene sequence: CDR1 SGHDT, CDR2 YYEEEE. The CDR3 spells CANSRKDRGANYGYTF. The CDR3 DNA is TGTGCCAACAGCAGAAAGGACAGGGGAGCTAACTATGGCTACACCTTC.

This clonotype appeared many times. The chain couples TRBV24-1 to TRBJ2-3; TRBD2 aligns across 8 bases. From germline, CDR1 is KGHDR and CDR2 SFDVKD. This CDR3 has 18 residues. The junction had 14 bases not matched to a gene; V was cut back by 3 bases and J by 4 bases. CDR3 sequence: CATSDAVISGITSDTQYF. DNA of the CDR3: TGTGCCACCAGTGATGCGGTAATTAGCGGGATCACTTCAGATACGCAGTATTTT.

The table lists this clonotype with many counts. V and J are TRBV6-1 and TRBJ2-7; the D gene is possibly TRBD2 (6 bases). Germline lookup yields CDR1 MNHNS and CDR2 SASEGT. V was cut by 6 bases and J by 0 bases, with 9 bases left in between. CDR3 length: 13 residues. The CDR3 DNA is TGTGCCAGCAGATGGGACTCCTCCTACGAGCAGTACTTC. Its protein is CASRWDSSYEQYF.